One sample yielded the 21 T cell receptor beta chains listed below, sequenced in a study of monozygotic twins with cystic fibrosis (dated by TCRdb to the early 2020s). Library generation was performed with the immunoSEQ multiplex PCR assay. Drawn from immuneACCESS, this table holds only the in-frame rearrangements with V and J called that TCRdb kept. Clones are partly lost; checked studies trace under half to an unresolved V gene and leave the rest unexplained. The sample table shows fewer than 30,000 clones, and over 80% are seen once. The top ten constitute roughly 0.85% of the sample. Sample: blood. The receptors come from a girl aged 2 to 10 with cystic fibrosis.

This chain links TRBV6-5 with TRBJ2-1; 9 nucleotides agree with TRBD2. The length of the CDR3 is 16 residues. Germline loops: CDR1 MNHEY, CDR2 SVGAGI. After removal of 0 bases from V and 4 bases from J, the junction contained 4 bases not matched to a gene. CDR3 loop: CASSYSAGGGYNEQFF. The CDR3 nucleotides are TGTGCCAGCAGTTACTCGGCGGGAGGGGGATACAATGAGCAGTTCTTC.

The chain employs TRBV5-5 and TRBJ1-6; D is undetermined. V lost 2 bases and J 7 bases, leaving 13 bases between the germline ends. The CDR3 has 15 amino acids. Germline V gives CDR1 SGHKS, CDR2 YYEKEE (reference sequence). The CDR3 reads CASSFPRADNSPLHF. The CDR3 nucleotides are TGTGCCAGCAGCTTTCCCCGAGCAGACAATTCACCCCTCCACTTT.

This clone occurred a few times. The chain uses TRBV11-2 and TRBJ1-6; D not resolved. V was shortened by 0 bases and J by 7 bases, with 4 bases between the two germline ends. CDR3 length equals 13 residues. Germline assignment: CDR1 SGHAT and CDR2 FQNNGV. CDR3 sequence reads: CASSLEGNSPLHF. The CDR3 region has the DNA TGTGCCAGCAGCTTAGAAGGGAATTCACCCCTCCACTTT.

The genes are TRBV9 and TRBJ1-3; possible D gene TRBD1, 6 bases. Germline V gene data show CDR1 as SGDLS and CDR2 as YYNGEE. The CDR3 has 16 residues. The V end lost 0 bases, the J end lost 0 bases, and 10 bases lay between the germline ends. CDR3 nucleotides: TGTGCCAGCAGCGTAGCAGGGGCGAACTCTGGAAACACCATATATTTT. Its translation is CASSVAGANSGNTIYF.

The chain recombines TRBV6-5 with TRBJ1-2; TRBD1 might be the D (6 bases). Trimming removed 6 bases at V and 4 bases at J, with 18 bases between. The CDR3 extends over 15 amino acids. From germline, CDR1 is MNHEY and CDR2 SVGAGI. The CDR3 sequence is CASRTTGGTPYGYTF. In nucleotides, the CDR3 is TGTGCCAGCAGAACCACAGGTGGGACACCCTATGGCTACACCTTC.

The CDR3: CASSLTDIGDEQYF. The CDR3 nucleotides are TGTGCCAGCAGCTTAACCGACATAGGGGACGAGCAGTACTTC. The V gene is TRBV11-2, the J gene TRBJ2-7; D is perhaps TRBD1 (5 bases). This CDR3 spans 14 amino acids. Germline values: CDR1 SGHAT, CDR2 FQNNGV. The V end lost 2 bases, the J end lost 5 bases, and 13 bases lay between the germline ends.

This chain connects TRBV25-1 to TRBJ2-3; D not certain. Trimming removed 1 base at V and 1 base at J, with 6 bases between. CDR3 length equals 14 residues. Per the germline V gene, CDR1 is MGHDK and CDR2 is SYGVNS. CDR3 nucleotides: TGTGCCAGCAGTGAATTAGGCCGCACAGATACGCAGTATTTT. This gives the protein CASSELGRTDTQYF.

This chain joins TRBV28 and TRBJ2-7; 7 bases line up with TRBD2. Germline values: CDR1 MDHEN, CDR2 SYDVKM. CDR3 length: 22 residues. Trimming removed 5 bases from V and 5 bases from J; junction bases left unmatched: 33. The CDR3 loop is CASSPSRPRGRSGSPRPNEQYF. For the CDR3, the DNA is TGTGCCAGCAGTCCCTCTAGGCCACGGGGTCGTAGCGGGTCCCCCCGCCCCAACGAGCAGTACTTC.

The chain is built from TRBV21-1 and TRBJ1-1. TRBV21-1 counts as a pseudogene. The CDR3 runs 13 residues. The CDR3: CASSTGTATEAFF. CDR3 DNA sequence: TGTGCCAGCAGCACCGGGACCGCCACTGAAGCTTTCTTT.

This clone was counted only a few times. The rearrangement links TRBV6-5 to TRBJ1-1, with 7 nucleotides matching TRBD1. The CDR3 length is 13 residues. The trim removed 7 bases at V and 5 bases at J, leaving 7 bases unmatched. Germline V gene data show CDR1 as MNHEY and CDR2 as SVGAGI. The CDR3 DNA reads as TGTGCCAGCACCAGGGGGGGGAGGACTGAAGCTTTCTTT. Translation: CASTRGGRTEAFF.

This clone appeared a single time. The chain combines TRBV6-1 with TRBJ1-2; TRBD1 is a possible D gene (5 bases). V lost 3 bases and J 1 base, leaving 12 bases between the germline ends. CDR1 MNHNS and CDR2 SASEGT come from the germline V gene. The length of the CDR3 is 15 residues. As DNA, the CDR3 is TGTGCCAGCAGTGAGCGGCTGGGGGATAACTATGGCTACACCTTC. Translating it yields CASSERLGDNYGYTF.

V gene TRBV19 combines with J gene TRBJ1-3; 8 nucleotides align to TRBD1. Trimming removed 6 bases from V and 1 base from J; junction bases left unmatched: 2. CDR3 length equals 14 residues. Germline V gene sequence: CDR1 LNHDA, CDR2 SQIVND (reference sequence). The CDR3: CASRNRGSGNTIYF. CDR3 nucleotides: TGTGCCAGTAGAAACAGGGGGTCTGGAAACACCATATATTTT.

The chain combines TRBV7-7 with TRBJ2-7; 10 bases fit TRBD1. The CDR3 is made up of 14 amino acids. V was clipped by 4 bases and J by 7 bases; unmatched bases: 7. Looked up from germline, CDR1 is SSHAT and CDR2 is FNYEAQ (reference sequence). The chain's CDR3 is CASSSTGGTEEQYF. DNA of the CDR3: TGTGCCAGCAGCTCGACAGGGGGCACGGAAGAGCAGTACTTC.

The sample holds a few counts of this clone. This chain uses TRBV19 with TRBJ1-1; tentative D call: TRBD1 (6 bases). V lost 6 bases, J lost 10 bases, and 15 bases lay in between. CDR3 length: 12 amino acids. Germline lookup yields CDR1 LNHDA and CDR2 SQIVND (reference sequence). CDR3 residues: CASSESGGTAFF. For the CDR3, the DNA is TGTGCCAGTAGCGAATCGGGGGGCACAGCTTTCTTT.

The chain is built from TRBV2 and TRBJ1-1; D ambiguous. The V end lost 10 bases, the J end lost 0 bases, and 9 bases lay between the germline ends. Germline lookup yields CDR1 SNHLY and CDR2 FYNNEI. This CDR3 is built from 12 residues. The CDR3 DNA sequence: TGTGCCACCAATAAGGTGAACACTGAAGCTTTCTTT. Its translation: CATNKVNTEAFF.

The J gene is TRBJ2-1, the V gene TRBV6-5; possible D gene TRBD1, 7 bases. CDR1 and CDR2 (germline): MNHEY, SVGAGI. CDR3 length: 15 residues. The V and J ends lost 6 bases and 1 base respectively, with 13 bases between them. The CDR3, as DNA: TGTGCCAGCAGGAACAGGGGAGGATCCTACAATGAGCAGTTCTTC. As protein: CASRNRGGSYNEQFF.

The chain joins TRBV2 to TRBJ1-2; D gene unclear. This CDR3 is built from 12 residues. Germline-derived CDR1 and CDR2 are SNHLY and FYNNEI. V dropped 8 bases and J dropped 2 bases, with 9 bases sitting between them. The CDR3 nucleotides are TGTGCCAGCGATCGGATGAACTATGGCTACACCTTC. Protein product: CASDRMNYGYTF.

This clone was counted a single time. The chain is built from TRBV7-2 and TRBJ2-7, with TRBD2 as a possible D gene (5 bases). This CDR3 is 16 amino acids long. CDR1 SGHTA and CDR2 FQGNSA come from the germline V gene. With 3 bases removed from V and 0 bases from J, the gap between germline ends came to 15 bases. CDR3 in DNA: TGTGCCAGCAGCTTCACGCCCGGGATGATCTCCTACGAGCAGTACTTC. Its translation is CASSFTPGMISYEQYF.

CDR3 in DNA: TGTGCCAGCAGTCCTCGACAGGGAATACCCTACGAGCAGTACTTC. Its protein product is CASSPRQGIPYEQYF. The rearrangement uses TRBV27 and TRBJ2-7, with TRBD1 matching over 7 bases. This CDR3 has 15 amino acids. Germline CDR1 reads MNHEY; CDR2 reads SMNVEV (reference sequence). V shed 5 bases, J shed 2 bases, and the junction held 9 bases outside the gene matches.

The chain is built from TRBV19 and TRBJ1-1, with D perhaps matching TRBD1 (6 bases). V gave up 4 bases and J gave up 11 bases, with 20 bases separating them. This CDR3 contains 14 residues. CDR1 and CDR2 (germline): LNHDA, SQIVND (reference sequence). The CDR3 sequence: CASSTTGDTGSAFF. The CDR3 DNA follows: TGTGCCAGTAGTACGACCGGGGACACCGGCTCCGCTTTCTTT.

The chain couples TRBV4-1 to TRBJ1-5; 7 bases align to TRBD1. The V gene's germline CDR1 is MGHRA and CDR2 YSYEKL. The J segment lost 3 bases and the V segment lost 8 bases, leaving 4 bases of the junction unmatched. The CDR3 is 13 residues long. Here the CDR3 reads CASAGTDNQPQHF. The CDR3 DNA sequence: TGCGCCAGCGCCGGGACAGACAATCAGCCCCAGCATTTT.